This T cell receptor beta chain was captured by sequencing in a study of T-cell memory formation after mild COVID-19. Study-level information: Clustering of TCRs was largely donor specific. Whole-study findings and limits: Cross-reactive memory apparently joined, as some responding clones appeared in pre-infection memory. Contracting clones localized mainly to CM and EM when CD4+ and mainly to EMRA when CD8+.

This CDR3 contains 16 residues. V lost 4 bases to trimming and J lost 3 bases, with 15 bases between them. Germline values: CDR1 SGHTA, CDR2 FQGNSA. As for this clonotype: The target antigen is unknown.

TCRdb reprocessed the 5' RACE reads via MiXCR and lists one record per CDR3 protein. The sample has some 320,000 distinct CDR3 sequences, about 13% seen once. Material for sequencing was PBMCs or a T cell subset sorted from them (not recorded which). The chain has TRBV7-2 and TRBJ1-4; D is perhaps TRBD1 (5 bases). The sequence was collected from a man younger than 30 who had mild COVID-19 (a few samples of this study predate the infection). Cell type and time point are not known. The CDR3 sequence is CASSYEQAMANEKLFF. The DNA for the CDR3 is TGTGCCAGCAGCTACGAACAGGCGATGGCTAATGAAAAACTGTTTTTT. The whole variable domain, remainder taken from reference TRBV7-2 and TRBJ1-4, is GAGVSQSPSNKVTEKGKDVELRCDPISGHTALYWYRQSLGQGLEFLIYFQGNSAPDKSGLPSDRFSAERTGGSVSTLTIQRTQQEDSAVYLCASSYEQAMANEKLFFGSGTQLSVL.